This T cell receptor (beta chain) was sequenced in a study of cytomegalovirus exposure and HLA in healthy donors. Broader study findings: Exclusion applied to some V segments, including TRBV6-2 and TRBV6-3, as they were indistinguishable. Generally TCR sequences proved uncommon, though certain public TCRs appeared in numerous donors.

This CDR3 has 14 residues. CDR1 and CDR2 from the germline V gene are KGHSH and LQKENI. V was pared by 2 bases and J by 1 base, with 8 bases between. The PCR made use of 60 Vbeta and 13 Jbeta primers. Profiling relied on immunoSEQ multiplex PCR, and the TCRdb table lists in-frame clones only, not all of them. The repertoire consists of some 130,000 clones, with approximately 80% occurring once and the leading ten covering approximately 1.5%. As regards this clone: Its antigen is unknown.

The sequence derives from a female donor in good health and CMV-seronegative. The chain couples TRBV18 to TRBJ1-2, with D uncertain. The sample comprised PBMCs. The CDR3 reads CASSPSENNYGYTF. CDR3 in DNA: TGTGCCAGCTCACCATCCGAGAATAACTATGGCTACACCTTC.